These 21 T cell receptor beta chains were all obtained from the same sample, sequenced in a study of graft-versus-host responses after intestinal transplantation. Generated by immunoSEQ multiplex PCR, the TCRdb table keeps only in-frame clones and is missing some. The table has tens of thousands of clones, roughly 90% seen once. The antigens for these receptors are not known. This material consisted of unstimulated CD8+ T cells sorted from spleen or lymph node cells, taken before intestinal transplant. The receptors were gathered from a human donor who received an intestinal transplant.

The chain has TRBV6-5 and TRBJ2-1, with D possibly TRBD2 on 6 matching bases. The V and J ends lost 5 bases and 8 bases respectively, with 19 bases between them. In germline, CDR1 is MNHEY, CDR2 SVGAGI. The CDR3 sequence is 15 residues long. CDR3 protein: CASSPHRDLVYEQFF. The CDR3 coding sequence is TGTGCCAGCAGTCCACACCGGGACTTAGTCTATGAGCAGTTCTTC.

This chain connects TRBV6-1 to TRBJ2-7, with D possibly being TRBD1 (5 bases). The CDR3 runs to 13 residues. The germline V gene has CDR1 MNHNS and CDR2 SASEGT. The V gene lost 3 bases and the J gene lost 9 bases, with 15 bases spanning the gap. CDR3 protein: CASSDRVYSRQYF. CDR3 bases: TGTGCCAGCAGTGACAGGGTTTACTCGCGGCAGTACTTC.

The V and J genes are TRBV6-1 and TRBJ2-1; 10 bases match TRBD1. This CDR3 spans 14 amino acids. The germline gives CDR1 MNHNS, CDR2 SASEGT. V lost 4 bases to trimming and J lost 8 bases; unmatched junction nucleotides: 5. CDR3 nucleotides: TGTGCCAGCAGTGCGGACAGGGGGATGGATGAGCAGTTCTTC. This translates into CASSADRGMDEQFF.

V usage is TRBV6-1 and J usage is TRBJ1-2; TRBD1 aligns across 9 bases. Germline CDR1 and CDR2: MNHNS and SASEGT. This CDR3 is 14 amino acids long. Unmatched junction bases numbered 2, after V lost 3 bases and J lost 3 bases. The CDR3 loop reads CASSEDRGYYGYTF. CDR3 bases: TGTGCCAGCAGTGAGGACAGGGGTTACTATGGCTACACCTTC.

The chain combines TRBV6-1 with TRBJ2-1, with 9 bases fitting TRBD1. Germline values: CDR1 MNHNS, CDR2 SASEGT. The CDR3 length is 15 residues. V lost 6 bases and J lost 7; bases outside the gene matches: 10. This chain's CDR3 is CASRDRDREGNEQFF. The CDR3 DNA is TGTGCCAGCAGGGACCGGGACAGGGAAGGGAATGAGCAGTTCTTC.

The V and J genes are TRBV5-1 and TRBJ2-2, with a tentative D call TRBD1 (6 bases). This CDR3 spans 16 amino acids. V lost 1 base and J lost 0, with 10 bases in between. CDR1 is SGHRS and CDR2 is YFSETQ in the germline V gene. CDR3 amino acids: CASSLPGQTNTGELFF. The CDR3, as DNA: TGCGCCAGCAGCTTGCCCGGACAGACGAACACCGGGGAGCTGTTTTTT.

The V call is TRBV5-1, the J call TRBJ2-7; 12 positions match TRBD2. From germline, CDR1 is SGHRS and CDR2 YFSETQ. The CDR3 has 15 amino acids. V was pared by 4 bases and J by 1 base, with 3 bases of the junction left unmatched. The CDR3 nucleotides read TGCGCCAGCAGCGCGGGACTAGCGGGTTCCTACGAGCAGTACTTC. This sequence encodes CASSAGLAGSYEQYF.

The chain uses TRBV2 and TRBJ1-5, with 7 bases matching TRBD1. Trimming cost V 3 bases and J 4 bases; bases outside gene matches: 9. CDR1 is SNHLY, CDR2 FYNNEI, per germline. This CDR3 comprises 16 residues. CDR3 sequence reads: CASSETPGQRNQPQHF. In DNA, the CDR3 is TGTGCCAGCAGTGAGACGCCGGGACAGAGGAATCAGCCCCAGCATTTT.

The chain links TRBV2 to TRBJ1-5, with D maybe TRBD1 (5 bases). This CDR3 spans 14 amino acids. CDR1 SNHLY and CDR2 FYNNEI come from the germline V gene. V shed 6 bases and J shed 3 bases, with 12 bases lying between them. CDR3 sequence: CASRGTGVNQPQHF. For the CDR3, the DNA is TGTGCCAGCAGGGGTACAGGAGTCAATCAGCCCCAGCATTTT.

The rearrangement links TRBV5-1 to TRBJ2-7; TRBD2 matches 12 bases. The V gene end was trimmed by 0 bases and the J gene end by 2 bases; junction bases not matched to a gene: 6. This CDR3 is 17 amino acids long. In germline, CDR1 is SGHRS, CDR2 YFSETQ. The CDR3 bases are TGCGCCAGCAGCTTGGCCGTCACTAGCGGGAGGACCTACGAGCAGTACTTC. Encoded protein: CASSLAVTSGRTYEQYF.

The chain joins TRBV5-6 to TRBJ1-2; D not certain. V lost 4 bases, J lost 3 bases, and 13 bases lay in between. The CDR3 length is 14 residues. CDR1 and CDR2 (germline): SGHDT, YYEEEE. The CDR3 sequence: CASSRGLAHYGYTF. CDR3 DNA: TGTGCCAGCAGCCGTGGACTGGCTCACTATGGCTACACCTTC.

CDR3 nucleotide sequence: TGTGCCAGCAGTTCCCCCTCAAGACAGGTCTATGGAAACACCATATATTTT. Its translation: CASSSPSRQVYGNTIYF. This chain links TRBV7-9 with TRBJ1-3; a possible D gene is TRBD1 (6 bases). Trimming pared 6 bases from V and 3 bases from J, leaving 21 bases between. Germline CDR1 is SEHNR and CDR2 is FQNEAQ (reference sequence). CDR3 length equals 17 residues.

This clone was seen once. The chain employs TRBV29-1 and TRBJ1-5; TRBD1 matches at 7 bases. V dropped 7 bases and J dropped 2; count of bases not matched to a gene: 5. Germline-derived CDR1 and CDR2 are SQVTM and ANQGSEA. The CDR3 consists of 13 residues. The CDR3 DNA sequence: TGCAGCGCCCAGGGGGATGGCAATCAGCCCCAGCATTTT. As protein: CSAQGDGNQPQHF.

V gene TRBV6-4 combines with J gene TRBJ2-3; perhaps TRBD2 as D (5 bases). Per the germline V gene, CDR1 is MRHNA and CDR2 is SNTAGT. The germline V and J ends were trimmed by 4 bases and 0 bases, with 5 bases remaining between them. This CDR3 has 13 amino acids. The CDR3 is CASSAGSTDTQYF. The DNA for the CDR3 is TGTGCCAGCAGTGCGGGGAGCACAGATACGCAGTATTTT.

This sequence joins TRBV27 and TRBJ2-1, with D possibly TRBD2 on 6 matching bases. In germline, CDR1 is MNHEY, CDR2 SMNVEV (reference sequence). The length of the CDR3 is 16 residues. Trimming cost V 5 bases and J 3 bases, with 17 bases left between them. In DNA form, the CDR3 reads TGTGCCAGCAGTGCTCAACTTAGCGGAGGCTACAATGAGCAGTTCTTC. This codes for CASSAQLSGGYNEQFF.

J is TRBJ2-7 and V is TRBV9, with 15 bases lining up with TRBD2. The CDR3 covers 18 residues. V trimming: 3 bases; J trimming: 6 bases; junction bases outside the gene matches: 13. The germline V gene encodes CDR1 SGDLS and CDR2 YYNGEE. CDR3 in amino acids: CASSGSSGTSGGLVEQYF. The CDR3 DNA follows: TGTGCCAGCAGCGGGAGCTCCGGGACTAGCGGGGGGCTCGTCGAGCAGTACTTC.

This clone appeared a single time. The CDR3 region is CASSRRGGANSPLHF. The DNA of the CDR3 is TGTGCCAGCAGCCGCCGGGGGGGGGCGAATTCACCCCTCCACTTT. The chain joins TRBV7-2 to TRBJ1-6; D may be TRBD1 (6 bases). Germline CDR1 SGHTA, CDR2 FQGNSA. CDR3 length equals 15 residues. Trimming removed 5 bases from V and 7 bases from J, with 15 bases in between.

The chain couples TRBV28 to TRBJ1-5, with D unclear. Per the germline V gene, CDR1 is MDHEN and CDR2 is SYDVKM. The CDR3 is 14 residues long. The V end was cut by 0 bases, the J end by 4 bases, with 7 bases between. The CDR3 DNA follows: TGTGCCAGCAGTTTATGCGCGGGGAATCAGCCCCAGCATTTT. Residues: CASSLCAGNQPQHF.

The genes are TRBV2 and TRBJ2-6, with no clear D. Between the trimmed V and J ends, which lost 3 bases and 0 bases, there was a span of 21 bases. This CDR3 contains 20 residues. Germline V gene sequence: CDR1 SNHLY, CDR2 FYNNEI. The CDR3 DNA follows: TGTGCCAGCAGTGACTTTTTTGGGCATCTCCTTTTCTCTGGGGCCAACGTCCTGACTTTC. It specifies CASSDFFGHLLFSGANVLTF.

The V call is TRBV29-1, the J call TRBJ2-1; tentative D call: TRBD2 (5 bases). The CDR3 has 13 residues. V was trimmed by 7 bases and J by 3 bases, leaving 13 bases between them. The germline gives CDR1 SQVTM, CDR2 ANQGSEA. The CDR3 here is CSASGGNYNEQFF. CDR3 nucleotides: TGCAGCGCCAGCGGTGGAAACTACAATGAGCAGTTCTTC.

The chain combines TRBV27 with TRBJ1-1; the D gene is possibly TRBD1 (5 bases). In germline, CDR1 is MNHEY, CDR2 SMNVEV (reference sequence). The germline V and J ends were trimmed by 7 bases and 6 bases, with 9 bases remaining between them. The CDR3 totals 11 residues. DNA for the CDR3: TGTGCCAGCATCAGGGCTGCTGAAGCTTTCTTT. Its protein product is CASIRAAEAFF.